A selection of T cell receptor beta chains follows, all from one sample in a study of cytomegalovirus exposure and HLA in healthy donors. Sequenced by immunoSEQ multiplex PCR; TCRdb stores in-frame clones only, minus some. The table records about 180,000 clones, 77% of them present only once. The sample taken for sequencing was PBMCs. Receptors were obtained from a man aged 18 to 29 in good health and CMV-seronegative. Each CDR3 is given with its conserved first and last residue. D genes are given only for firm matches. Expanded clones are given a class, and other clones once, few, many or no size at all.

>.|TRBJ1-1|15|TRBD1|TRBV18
TGTGCCAGCTCACCAGAGGACAGGGTAAACACTGAAGCTTTCTTT
CASSPEDRVNTEAFF
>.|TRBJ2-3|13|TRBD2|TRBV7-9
TGTGCCAGCAGCTTACTCACTAGCGGGGGGGAATATTTT
CASSLLTSGGEYF
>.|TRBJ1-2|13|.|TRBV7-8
TGTGCCAGCAGCCCCACAGGGATATTAGGCTACACCTTC
CASSPTGILGYTF
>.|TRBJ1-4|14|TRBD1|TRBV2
TGTGCCAGCAGGGTACAGGGGGCAGGAGAAAAACTGTTTTTT
CASRVQGAGEKLFF
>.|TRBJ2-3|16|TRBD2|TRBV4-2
TGTGCCAGCAGCCCCACTTTGCGGGGGACCCAAGATACGCAGTATTTT
CASSPTLRGTQDTQYF
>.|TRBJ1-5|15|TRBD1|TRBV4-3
TGCGCCAGCAGCCAGACAGACAGGGGGTTTCAGCCCCAGCATTTT
CASSQTDRGFQPQHF
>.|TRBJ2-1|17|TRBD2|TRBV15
TGTGCCACCAGCAGAGGGTATTCGACTAGCCCCAACAATGAGCAGTTCTTC
CATSRGYSTSPNNEQFF
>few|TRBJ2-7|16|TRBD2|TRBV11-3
TGTGCCAGCAGCCCCCCTGGACTAGCGGGAAGCTACGAGCAGTACTTC
CASSPPGLAGSYEQYF
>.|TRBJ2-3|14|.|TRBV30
TGTGCCTGGAGTGTAGGTCAGGGGACAGATACGCAGTATTTT
CAWSVGQGTDTQYF
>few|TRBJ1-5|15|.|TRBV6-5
TGTGCCAGCAGCCAGCGACATCGGGGTGGTCAGCCCCAGCATTTT
CASSQRHRGGQPQHF
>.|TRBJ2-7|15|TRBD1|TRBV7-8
TGTGCCAGCAGCCCTACCGGGACAGGGGGCAACGAGCAGTACTTC
CASSPTGTGGNEQYF
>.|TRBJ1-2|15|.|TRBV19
TGTGCCAGTAGTATAACTTTGGGCAGGGTCAACGGCTACACCTTC
CASSITLGRVNGYTF
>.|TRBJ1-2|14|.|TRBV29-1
TGCAGCGTTGACGGGTCAAAAGGGGGTTATGGCTACACCTTC
CSVDGSKGGYGYTF
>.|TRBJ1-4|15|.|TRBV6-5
TGTGCCAGCAGCACCTTACCGGGGTCGATGGAAAAACTGTTTTTT
CASSTLPGSMEKLFF
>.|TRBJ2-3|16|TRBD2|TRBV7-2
TGTGCCAGCAGCTTAGAGGGCGGGGGGAACACAGATACGCAGTATTTT
CASSLEGGGNTDTQYF
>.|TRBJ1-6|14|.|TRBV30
TGTGCCGGGGCAGAGAGCTCCTATAATTCACCCCTCCACTTT
CAGAESSYNSPLHF
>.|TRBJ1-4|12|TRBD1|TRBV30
TGTGCCTGGGGACAGGGAGGTGAAAAACTGTTTTTT
CAWGQGGEKLFF
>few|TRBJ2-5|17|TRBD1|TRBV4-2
TGTGCCAGCAGCCAAGAGGGGAACAGGGGGCCTGAAGAGACCCAGTACTTC
CASSQEGNRGPEETQYF
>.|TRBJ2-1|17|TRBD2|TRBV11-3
TGTGCCAGCAGCGTAGGGGCTAGCGGGAGTTCCTACAATGAGCAGTTCTTC
CASSVGASGSSYNEQFF
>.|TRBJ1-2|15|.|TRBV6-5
TGTGCCAGCAGTTACACTTCTCGTGGGGGGAATGGCTACACCTTC
CASSYTSRGGNGYTF
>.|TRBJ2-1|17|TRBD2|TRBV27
TGTGCCAGCAGCCTTATCAGCCCTAGCGGGGTCCGCAATGAGCAGTTCTTC
CASSLISPSGVRNEQFF
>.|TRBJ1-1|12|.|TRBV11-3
TGTGCCAGCAGCTTCGGGAGGACTGAAGCTTTCTTT
CASSFGRTEAFF